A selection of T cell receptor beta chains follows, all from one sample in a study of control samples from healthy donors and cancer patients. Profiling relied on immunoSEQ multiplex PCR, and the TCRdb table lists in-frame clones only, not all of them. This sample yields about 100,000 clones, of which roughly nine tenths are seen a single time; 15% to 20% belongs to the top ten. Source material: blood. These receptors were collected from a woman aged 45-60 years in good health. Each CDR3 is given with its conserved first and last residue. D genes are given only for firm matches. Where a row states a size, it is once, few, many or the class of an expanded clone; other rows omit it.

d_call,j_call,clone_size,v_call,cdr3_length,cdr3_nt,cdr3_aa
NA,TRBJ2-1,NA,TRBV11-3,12,TGTGCCAGCAGCTTAGCAGGGGATGAGCAGTTCTTC,CASSLAGDEQFF
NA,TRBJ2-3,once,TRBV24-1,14,TGTGCCACCTCTACAGGGGGGGTCCCAGATACGCAGTATTTT,CATSTGGVPDTQYF
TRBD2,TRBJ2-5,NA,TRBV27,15,TGTGCCAGCAGGGGACACCTAGCGGGAGATGAGACCCAGTACTTC,CASRGHLAGDETQYF
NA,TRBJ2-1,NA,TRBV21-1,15,TGTGCCAGCAGCCACCAGGGACAGGGAAGCAATGAGCAGTTCTTC,CASSHQGQGSNEQFF
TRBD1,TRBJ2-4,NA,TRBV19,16,TGTGCCAGTAGTATCCCTCGACAGGGTCTCAAAAACATTCAGTACTTC,CASSIPRQGLKNIQYF
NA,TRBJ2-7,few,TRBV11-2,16,TGTGCCAGCAGCTTGATCGGGACTTACCTGAAAAACGAGCAGTACTTC,CASSLIGTYLKNEQYF
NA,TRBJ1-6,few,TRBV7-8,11,TGTGCCAGCAGCTTAGATTCACCCCTCCACTTT,CASSLDSPLHF
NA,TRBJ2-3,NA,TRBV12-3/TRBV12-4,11,TGTGCCAGCAGTCGCACAGATACGCAGTATTTT,CASSRTDTQYF
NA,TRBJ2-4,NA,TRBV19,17,TGTGCCAGTAGTATAGTTACAGGGCAGGGCGCCAAAAACATTCAGTACTTC,CASSIVTGQGAKNIQYF
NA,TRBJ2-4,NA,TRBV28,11,TGTGCCAGCAGGTGGGAAAACATTCAGTACTTC,CASRWENIQYF
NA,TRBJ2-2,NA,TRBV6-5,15,TGTGCCAGCAGTTACCTGTCGAGGGGTGCCGGGGAGCTGTTTTTT,CASSYLSRGAGELFF
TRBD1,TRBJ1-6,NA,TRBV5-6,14,TGTGCCAGCAGCTACGGACAGGCCCCTTCACCCCTCCACTTT,CASSYGQAPSPLHF
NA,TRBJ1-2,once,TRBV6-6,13,TGTGCCAGCAGTTGGGGACCGGACTATGGCTACACCTTC,CASSWGPDYGYTF
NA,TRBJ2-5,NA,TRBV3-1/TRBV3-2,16,TGTGCCAGCAGCCAAGGCGAAAGCGGGTTCCAAGAGACCCAGTACTTC,CASSQGESGFQETQYF
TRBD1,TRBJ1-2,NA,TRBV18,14,TGTGCCAGCTCACGTACAGGGGACGACTATGGCTACACCTTC,CASSRTGDDYGYTF
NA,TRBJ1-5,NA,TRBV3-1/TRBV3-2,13,TGTGCCAGCAGCCAAGACAACAATCAGCCCCAGCATTTT,CASSQDNNQPQHF
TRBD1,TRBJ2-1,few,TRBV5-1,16,TGCGCCAGCAGCTTGGTGTCCGGGACAGGGTCGACTGAGCAGTTCTTC,CASSLVSGTGSTEQFF
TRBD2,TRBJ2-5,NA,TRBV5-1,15,TGCGCCAGCAGCCCCGGTAGAGGGGAGGGAGGGACCCAGTACTTC,CASSPGRGEGGTQYF
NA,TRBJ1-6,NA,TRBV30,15,TGTGCCTGGAGTGGGGGACTTACTTATAATTCACCCCTCCACTTT,CAWSGGLTYNSPLHF
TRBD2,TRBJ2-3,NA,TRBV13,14,TGTGCCAGCAGCTCCCGGACTAGTTCAGATACGCAGTATTTT,CASSSRTSSDTQYF
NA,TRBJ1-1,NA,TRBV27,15,TGTGCCAGCAGTCCGGCTCAGGCCCCGAATACTGAAGCTTTCTTT,CASSPAQAPNTEAFF
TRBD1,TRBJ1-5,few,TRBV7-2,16,TGTGCCAGCAGCTTAGGACAGGGGTCGGGCAATCAGCCCCAGCATTTT,CASSLGQGSGNQPQHF
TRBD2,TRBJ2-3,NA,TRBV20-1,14,TGCAGTGCTAGTCGTAGCGGGGGGTCAGATACGCAGTATTTT,CSASRSGGSDTQYF
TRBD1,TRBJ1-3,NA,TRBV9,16,TGTGCCAGCAGCTCCTGGGACAGGGGACCTGGAAACACCATATATTTT,CASSSWDRGPGNTIYF
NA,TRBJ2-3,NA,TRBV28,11,TGTGCCAGCAGAGACACAGATACGCAGTATTTT,CASRDTDTQYF
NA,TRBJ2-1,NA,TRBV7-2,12,TGTGCCAGCAGCTTAAGTCCCGGACGGCAGTTCTTC,CASSLSPGRQFF
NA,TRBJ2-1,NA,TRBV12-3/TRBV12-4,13,TGTGCCAGCACATTTGCACTCTCCGATGAGCAGTTCTTC,CASTFALSDEQFF
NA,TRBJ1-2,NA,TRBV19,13,TGTGCCAGTAGGCGGCTCTCGGGCTATGGCTACACCTTC,CASRRLSGYGYTF
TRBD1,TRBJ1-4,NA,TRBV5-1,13,TGCGCCAGCAGCTTGAGGGGACAGGAAAAACTGTTTTTT,CASSLRGQEKLFF
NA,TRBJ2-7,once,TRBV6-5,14,TGTGCCGGGGAGACAGTTGGGAGCTCCTACGAGCAGTACTTC,CAGETVGSSYEQYF
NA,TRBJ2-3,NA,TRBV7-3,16,TGTGCCAGCAGCTTAAAGATGGACAGTTTATCGGATACGCAGTATTTT,CASSLKMDSLSDTQYF
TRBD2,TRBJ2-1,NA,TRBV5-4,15,TGTGCCAGCAGCTTGGGCGGGAGGTCCTACAATGAGCAGTTCTTC,CASSLGGRSYNEQFF
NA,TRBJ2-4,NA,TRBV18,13,TGTGCCAGCTCACCAGGGCCGGCCCTCTTTCAGTACTTC,CASSPGPALFQYF
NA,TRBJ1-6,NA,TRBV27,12,TGTGCCAGCAGTTCACGGTTTTCACCCCTCCACTTT,CASSSRFSPLHF
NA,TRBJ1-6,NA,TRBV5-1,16,TGCGCCAGCAGCTTGGGTCGGACAGAAGGGGATTCACCCCTCCACTTT,CASSLGRTEGDSPLHF
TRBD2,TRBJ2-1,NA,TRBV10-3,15,TGTGCCATCAGGGGGACTAGCGGGAGGGAGGGGGAGCAGTTCTTC,CAIRGTSGREGEQFF
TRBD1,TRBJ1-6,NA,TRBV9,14,TGTGCCAGCAGCCCTCGACAGGGAAACTCACCCCTCCACTTT,CASSPRQGNSPLHF
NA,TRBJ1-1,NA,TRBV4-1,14,TGCGCCAGCAGCCAAGACCGGTTGAACACTGAAGCTTTCTTT,CASSQDRLNTEAFF
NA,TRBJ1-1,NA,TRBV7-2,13,TGTGCCAGCAGCGAACAGGGTTACACTGAAGCTTTCTTT,CASSEQGYTEAFF
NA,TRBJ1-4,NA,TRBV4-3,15,TGCGCCAGCAGCCAAGAGATCGGAAGAAATGAAAAACTGTTTTTT,CASSQEIGRNEKLFF
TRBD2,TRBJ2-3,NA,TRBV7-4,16,TGTGCCAGCATCCCGGGGGGGTTGACTAGCACAGATACGCAGTATTTT,CASIPGGLTSTDTQYF
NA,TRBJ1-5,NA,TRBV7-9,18,TGTGCCAGCAGCTCGGACTATGGTATCGGAGGGAGCAATCAGCCCCAGCATTTT,CASSSDYGIGGSNQPQHF
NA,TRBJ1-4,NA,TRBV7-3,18,TGTGCCAGCAGACAAGGGAGGGCGCGGGGGGTCGTCGATGAAAAACTGTTTTTT,CASRQGRARGVVDEKLFF
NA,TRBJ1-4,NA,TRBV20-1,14,TGCAGTGCTAGTCGTCGGGACTCCGGGAAAAAACTGTTTTTT,CSASRRDSGKKLFF
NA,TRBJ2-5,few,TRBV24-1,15,TGTGCCACCGCGCACTCCCAGGACCCAGCGGAGACCCAGTACTTC,CATAHSQDPAETQYF
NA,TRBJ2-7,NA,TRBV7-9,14,TGTGCCAGCAGCTCGACAGGGAGGTCCTACGAGCAGTACTTC,CASSSTGRSYEQYF
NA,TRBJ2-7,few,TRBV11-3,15,TGTGCCAGCAGCTTAGCTGGCGGGGGCGACTACGAGCAGTACTTC,CASSLAGGGDYEQYF
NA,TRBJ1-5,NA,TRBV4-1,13,TGCGCCAGCAGCCAGGAACAGATTCAGCCCCAGCATTTT,CASSQEQIQPQHF
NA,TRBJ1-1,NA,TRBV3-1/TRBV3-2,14,TGTGCCAGCAGCCGTCGAGGGTTGGGGACTGAAGCTTTCTTT,CASSRRGLGTEAFF
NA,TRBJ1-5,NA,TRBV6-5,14,TGTGCCAGCAGTTACAGGGGAAGCAATCAGCCCCAGCATTTT,CASSYRGSNQPQHF